This TCR beta chain was captured by sequencing in a study of cytomegalovirus exposure and HLA in healthy donors. Study as a whole: Sequencing of 150 million to 200 million T cells in an earlier analysis found under 120 million unique TCR beta sequences.

Findings of the study overall: Certain indistinguishable V segments, among them TRBV6-2 and TRBV6-3, were excluded. In a later analysis, most CMV-associated TCR beta chains appeared HLA-restricted. The study assumed roughly uniform donor sequencing depth for presence/absence analyses.

Trimming cost V 1 base and J 2 bases, with 10 bases left between them. The CDR3 has 15 residues. The germline CDR1 and CDR2 sequences are MGHDK and SYGVNS. Concerning this clone itself: Its antigen is as yet unknown.

Amplification used 60 Vbeta primers and 13 Jbeta primers. Libraries were prepared by immunoSEQ multiplex PCR; TCRdb keeps only in-frame clonotypes and omits some of them. The table records 72,000 or so clones, about 68% of them present only once. The TCR originated in a woman aged 25 to 39 in good health and CMV-seropositive. The sample taken for sequencing was PBMCs. V gene TRBV25-1 combines with J gene TRBJ2-3; D might be TRBD1 (5 bases). CDR3 sequence reads: CASSESTRDTDTQYF. As DNA, the CDR3 is TGTGCCAGCAGTGAATCGACCAGGGACACAGATACGCAGTATTTT.